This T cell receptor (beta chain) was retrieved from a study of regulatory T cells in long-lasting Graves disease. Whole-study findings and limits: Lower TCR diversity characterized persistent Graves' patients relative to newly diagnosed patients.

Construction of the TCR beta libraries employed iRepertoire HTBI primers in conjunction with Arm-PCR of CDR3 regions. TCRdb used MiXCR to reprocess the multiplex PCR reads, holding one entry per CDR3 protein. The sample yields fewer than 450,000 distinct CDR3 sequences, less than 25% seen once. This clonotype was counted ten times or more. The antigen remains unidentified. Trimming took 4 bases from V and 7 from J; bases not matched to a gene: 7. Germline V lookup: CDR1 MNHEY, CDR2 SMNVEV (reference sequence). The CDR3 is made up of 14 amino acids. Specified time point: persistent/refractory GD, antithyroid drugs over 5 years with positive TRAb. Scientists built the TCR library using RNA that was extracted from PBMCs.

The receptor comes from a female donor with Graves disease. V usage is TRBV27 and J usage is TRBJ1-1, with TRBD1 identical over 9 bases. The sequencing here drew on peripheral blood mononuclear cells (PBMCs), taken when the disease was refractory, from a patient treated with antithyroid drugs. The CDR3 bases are TGTGCCAGCAGTTCCGAACAGGGGGCCCGTGAAGCTTTCTTT. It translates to CASSSEQGAREAFF.